The 7 T cell receptor beta chains reported below all come from one sample, sequenced in a study of OX40 agonist ivuxolimab in advanced cancers. TCRdb keeps only in-frame clones here, not all; method: immunoSEQ multiplex PCR. The sample includes approximately 70,000 clones, just over 90% seen only once; the top ten take about 5.5%. Sequencing used CD4+ or CD8+ T cells sorted from blood, obtained in a trial of the OX40 agonist ivuxolimab. The receptor source for this set is an adult with an advanced solid tumor such as melanoma, head and neck, liver or kidney cancer.

The chain employs TRBV7-9 and TRBJ1-1, with TRBD1 as a possible D gene (6 bases). CDR3 length equals 13 residues. V was trimmed by 5 bases and J by 3 bases, leaving 10 bases between them. Germline V gene data show CDR1 as SEHNR and CDR2 as FQNEAQ (reference sequence). CDR3 DNA sequence: TGTGCCAGCAGCCCGGGACACTACACTGAAGCTTTCTTT. Amino acids: CASSPGHYTEAFF.

The chain links TRBV28 to TRBJ1-6; 7 bases match TRBD1. This CDR3 comprises 13 residues. Germline V gene data show CDR1 as MDHEN and CDR2 as SYDVKM. V trimming: 3 bases; J trimming: 10 bases; junction bases outside the gene matches: 3. CDR3 loop: CASSLTGQSPLHF. The CDR3 coding sequence is TGTGCCAGCAGTTTGACAGGGCAATCACCCCTCCACTTT.

The chain uses TRBV6-1 and TRBJ2-5; unclear D gene. Germline loops: CDR1 MNHNS, CDR2 SASEGT. With 6 bases removed from V and 4 bases from J, the gap between germline ends came to 12 bases. This CDR3 region has 13 residues. The CDR3 region has the DNA TGTGCCAGCAGAGACACTAACACAGAGACCCAGTACTTC. As protein: CASRDTNTETQYF.

This chain uses TRBV27 with TRBJ1-5, with D tentatively TRBD1 (6 bases). Germline V gene lookup returns CDR1 MNHEY and CDR2 SMNVEV (reference sequence). This CDR3 comprises 13 residues. Deletions cut 7 bases from V and 4 bases from J, with 11 bases between. CDR3: CASKEGTNQPQHF. DNA of the CDR3: TGTGCCAGCAAGGAAGGGACAAATCAGCCCCAGCATTTT.

The chain is built from TRBV28 and TRBJ2-7; 8 positions match TRBD1. Germline trimming cut 5 bases from V and 3 bases from J; bases unmatched to any gene: 3. Germline V gene data show CDR1 as MDHEN and CDR2 as SYDVKM. CDR3 size: 13 residues. This chain's CDR3 is CASSVGQGYEQYF. The CDR3 DNA reads TGTGCCAGCAGTGTTGGACAGGGCTACGAGCAGTACTTC.

The chain has TRBV5-6 and TRBJ1-4, with 9 bases matching TRBD1. The V gene's germline CDR1 is SGHDT and CDR2 YYEEEE. The length of the CDR3 is 15 residues. V was clipped by 2 bases and J by 6 bases; unmatched bases: 5. CDR3 loop: CASSFADRGDEKLFF. The CDR3 nucleotides are TGTGCCAGCAGCTTCGCGGACAGGGGAGATGAAAAACTGTTTTTT.

The CDR3 nucleotides are TGTGCCAGCAGTGAAGCGCTGGCCCGTTCGGACACCGGGGAGCTGTTTTTT. This encodes CASSEALARSDTGELFF. V gene TRBV6-1 combines with J gene TRBJ2-2; D remains unclear. CDR1 MNHNS and CDR2 SASEGT come from the germline V gene. The CDR3 consists of 17 residues. Trimming pared 0 bases from V and 3 bases from J, leaving 14 bases between.